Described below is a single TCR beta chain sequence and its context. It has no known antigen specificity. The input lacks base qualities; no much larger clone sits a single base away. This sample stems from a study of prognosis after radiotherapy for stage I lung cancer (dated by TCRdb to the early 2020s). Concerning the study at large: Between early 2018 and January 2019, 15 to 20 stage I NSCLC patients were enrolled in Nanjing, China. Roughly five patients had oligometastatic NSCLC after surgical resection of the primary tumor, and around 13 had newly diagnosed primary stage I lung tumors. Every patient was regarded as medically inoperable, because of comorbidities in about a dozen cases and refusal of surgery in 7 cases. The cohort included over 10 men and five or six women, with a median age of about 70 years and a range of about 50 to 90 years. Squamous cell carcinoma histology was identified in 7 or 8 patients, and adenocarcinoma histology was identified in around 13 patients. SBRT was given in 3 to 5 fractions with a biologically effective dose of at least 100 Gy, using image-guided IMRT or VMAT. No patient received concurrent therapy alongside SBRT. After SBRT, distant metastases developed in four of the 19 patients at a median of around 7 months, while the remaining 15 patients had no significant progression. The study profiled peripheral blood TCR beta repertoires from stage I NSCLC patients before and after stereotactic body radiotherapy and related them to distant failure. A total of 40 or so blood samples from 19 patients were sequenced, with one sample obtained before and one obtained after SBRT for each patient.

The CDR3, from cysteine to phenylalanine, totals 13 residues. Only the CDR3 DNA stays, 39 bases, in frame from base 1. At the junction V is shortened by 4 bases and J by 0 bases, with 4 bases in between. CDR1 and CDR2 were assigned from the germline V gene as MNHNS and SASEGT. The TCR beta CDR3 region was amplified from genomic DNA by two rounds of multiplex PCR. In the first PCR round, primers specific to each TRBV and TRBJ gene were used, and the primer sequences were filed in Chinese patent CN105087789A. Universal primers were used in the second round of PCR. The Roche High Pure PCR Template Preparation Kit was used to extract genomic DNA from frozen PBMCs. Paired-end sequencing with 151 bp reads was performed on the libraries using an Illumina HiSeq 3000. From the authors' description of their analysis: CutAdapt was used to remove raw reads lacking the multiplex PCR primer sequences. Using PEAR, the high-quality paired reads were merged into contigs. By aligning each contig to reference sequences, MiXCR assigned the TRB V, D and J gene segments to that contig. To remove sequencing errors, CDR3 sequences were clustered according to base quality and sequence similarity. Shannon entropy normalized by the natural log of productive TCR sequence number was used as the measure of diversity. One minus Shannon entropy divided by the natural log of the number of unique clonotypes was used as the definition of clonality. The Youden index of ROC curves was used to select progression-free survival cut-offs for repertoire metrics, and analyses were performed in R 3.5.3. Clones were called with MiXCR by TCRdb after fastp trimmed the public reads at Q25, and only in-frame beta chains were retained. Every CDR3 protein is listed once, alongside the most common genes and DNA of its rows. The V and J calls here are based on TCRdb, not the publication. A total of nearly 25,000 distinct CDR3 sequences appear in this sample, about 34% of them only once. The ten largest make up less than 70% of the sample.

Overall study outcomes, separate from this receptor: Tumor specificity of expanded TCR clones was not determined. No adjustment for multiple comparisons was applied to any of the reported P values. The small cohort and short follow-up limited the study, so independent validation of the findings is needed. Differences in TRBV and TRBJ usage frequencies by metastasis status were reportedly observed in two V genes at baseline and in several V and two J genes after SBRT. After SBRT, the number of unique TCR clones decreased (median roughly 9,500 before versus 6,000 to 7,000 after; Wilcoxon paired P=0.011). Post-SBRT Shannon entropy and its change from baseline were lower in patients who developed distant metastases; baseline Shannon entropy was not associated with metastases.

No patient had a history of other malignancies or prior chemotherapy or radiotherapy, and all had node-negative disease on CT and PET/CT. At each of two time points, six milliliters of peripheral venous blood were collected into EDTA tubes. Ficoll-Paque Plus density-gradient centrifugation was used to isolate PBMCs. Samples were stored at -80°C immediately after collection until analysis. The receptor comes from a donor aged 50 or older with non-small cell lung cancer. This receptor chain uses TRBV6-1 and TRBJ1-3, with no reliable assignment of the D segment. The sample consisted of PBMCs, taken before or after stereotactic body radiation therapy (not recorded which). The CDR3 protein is CASSVSSGNTIYF. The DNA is TGTGCCAGCAGTGTTTCCTCTGGAAACACCATATATTTT.